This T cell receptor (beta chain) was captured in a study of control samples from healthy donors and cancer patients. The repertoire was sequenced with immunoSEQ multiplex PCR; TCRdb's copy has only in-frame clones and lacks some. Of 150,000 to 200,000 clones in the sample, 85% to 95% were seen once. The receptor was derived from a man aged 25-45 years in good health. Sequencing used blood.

The CDR3 bases are TGTGCCAGCAGCCAAGACGGCACTGAAGCTTTCTTT. It translates to CASSQDGTEAFF. This chain joins TRBV3-1 (or the pseudogene TRBV3-2) and TRBJ1-1; D gene unclear. In germline, CDR1 is LGHDT, CDR2 YNNKEL (reference sequence). CDR3 length: 12 amino acids. Trimming left V 0 bases short and J 4 bases short, with 3 bases between.